This TCR beta chain was identified in a study of blood T cell repertoires in COVID-19 (dated by TCRdb to the early 2020s). Turning to the overall study: Samples covering the acute and convalescent phases of COVID-19 were provided by collaborators in the United States, Italy and Spain. The prospective study material was composed of cDNA or gDNA derived from T cells, B-cell-depleted T cells, or PBMCs. Deeply sampled blood TCRbeta repertoires from subjects exposed to, actively infected with, or recovered from COVID-19 were included in the dataset. The repertoires were released in a freely available public database meant as a resource for research on the immune response to SARS-CoV-2. The samples were drawn from the first 160 participants of the ongoing ImmuneRACE study and from about 1,200 subjects provided by 6 global collaborators. A de-identified subject ID, COVID-19 status, age in years and sex were almost always included in the sample metadata. Where HLA class I and class II types were available, the types were taken from metadata supplied by the sample provider, not from assay-based typing. What the research found in general, with its limitations: Clinical and demographic metadata were provided uncurated, with the amount varying by source and participant.

On this clone: Its specific antigen is unknown. Base qualities are not provided; no much larger clone lies one nucleotide away.

The immunoSEQ Assay, a bias-controlled multiplex PCR, was used to amplify TCRbeta CDR3 regions from genomic DNA. The authors processed their data as follows. The number of nucleated cells in each sample was estimated by amplification of reference gene primers within the assay. Sequence reads were collapsed and filtered to measure the absolute abundance of every unique TCRbeta CDR3 rearrangement. For each sample, productive Simpson clonality was calculated as the square root of Simpson's diversity index across productive rearrangements. TCRdb carries this immuneACCESS record with in-frame sequences only. Its versions omit some clonotypes, under half of them owing to an unresolved V gene in the studies checked, with the rest unexplained. V, J and clone size reflect that table, while D and trimming were determined from the DNA. The sample profile shows 330,000 or so clones; over 75% of them were found once. The ten largest make up 5% of the sample.

The CDR3 sequence holds 13 residues, the cysteine and phenylalanine included. The sequence is cut down to CDR3 DNA, 39 bases in frame from base 1. The germline V gene yields KGHSH for CDR1 and LQKENI for CDR2. Trimming at the junction amounts to 8 bases on V and 0 bases on J, and the germline ends lie 8 bases apart. Participants in the prospective study were aged roughly 18 to 100 years, lived in 20 to 25 United States geographic areas, and enrolled through a virtual design. To assign participants to cohorts, the prospective study relied on clinical history that participants themselves reported in a screening survey and a study questionnaire. ImmuneRACE Cohort 3 recovered participants were defined by two consecutive negative NP/OP PCR tests, healthcare professional clearance, or symptom resolution. In the prospective study, mobile phlebotomists collected whole blood, serum and a nasopharyngeal or oropharyngeal swab from each participant. Prospective study participants could optionally give additional blood draws and questionnaires over a 2-month period. Blood samples from the prospective study were shipped frozen or at room temperature prior to DNA extraction.

The chain is encoded by TRBV18 joined to TRBJ2-1; a weak D assignment points to TRBD1 (6 bases agree). Sequenced: PBMCs or T cells enriched from blood (not recorded which). This sequence originates from a man aged 25-40 years who had recovered from COVID-19. The nucleotide sequence reads TGTGCCAGCAGGGGGAGCTCCTACAATGAGCAGTTCTTC. Translation gives CASRGSSYNEQFF.